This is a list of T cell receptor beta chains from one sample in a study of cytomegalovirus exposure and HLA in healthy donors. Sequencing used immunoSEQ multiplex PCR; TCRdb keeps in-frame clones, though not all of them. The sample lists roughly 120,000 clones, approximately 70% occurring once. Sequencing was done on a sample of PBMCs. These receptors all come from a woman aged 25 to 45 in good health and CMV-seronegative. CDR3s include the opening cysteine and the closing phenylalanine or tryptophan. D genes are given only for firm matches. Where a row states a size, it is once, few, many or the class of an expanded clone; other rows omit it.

CDR3aa: CASSESGFYGYTF
CDR3nt: TGTGCCAGCAGTGAATCTGGCTTCTATGGCTACACCTTC
d_gene: .
abundance: .
v_gene: TRBV25-1
j_gene: TRBJ1-2

CDR3aa: CASSSGLEAFF
CDR3nt: TGTGCCAGCAGTTCTGGGCTTGAAGCTTTCTTT
d_gene: .
abundance: .
v_gene: TRBV28
j_gene: TRBJ1-1

CDR3aa: CASSFNVGGGEQYF
CDR3nt: TGTGCCAGCAGTTTTAATGTGGGAGGCGGCGAGCAGTACTTC
d_gene: .
abundance: .
v_gene: TRBV28
j_gene: TRBJ2-7

CDR3aa: CASSFEGQNTEAFF
CDR3nt: TGTGCCAGCAGCTTTGAAGGACAGAACACTGAAGCTTTCTTT
d_gene: .
abundance: .
v_gene: TRBV7-8
j_gene: TRBJ1-1

CDR3aa: CASRGEGLMNQPQHF
CDR3nt: TGTGCCAGCCGGGGGGAGGGACTGATGAATCAGCCCCAGCATTTT
d_gene: .
abundance: .
v_gene: TRBV6-1
j_gene: TRBJ1-5

CDR3aa: CASNSRSSGNTIYF
CDR3nt: TGTGCCAGCAATTCACGGAGCTCTGGAAACACCATATATTTT
d_gene: .
abundance: .
v_gene: TRBV6-1
j_gene: TRBJ1-3

CDR3aa: CASSHAGNGGYTF
CDR3nt: TGCGCCAGCAGCCACGCAGGGAATGGTGGCTACACCTTC
d_gene: .
abundance: .
v_gene: TRBV4-3
j_gene: TRBJ1-2

CDR3aa: CASSSGTGENTEAFF
CDR3nt: TGTGCCAGCAGCTCCGGAACTGGAGAGAACACTGAAGCTTTCTTT
d_gene: .
abundance: few
v_gene: TRBV7-3
j_gene: TRBJ1-1

CDR3aa: CASSFNRGAEQFF
CDR3nt: TGTGCCAGCAGCTTCAACAGGGGGGCTGAGCAGTTCTTC
d_gene: TRBD1
abundance: few
v_gene: TRBV5-8
j_gene: TRBJ2-1

CDR3aa: CASSPGGGYGYTF
CDR3nt: TGTGCCAGTAGTCCTGGGGGGGGCTATGGCTACACCTTC
d_gene: .
abundance: few
v_gene: TRBV19
j_gene: TRBJ1-2

CDR3aa: CAWSVRGGSEQFF
CDR3nt: TGTGCCTGGAGTGTCCGGGGGGGCAGTGAGCAGTTCTTC
d_gene: TRBD2
abundance: .
v_gene: TRBV30
j_gene: TRBJ2-1

CDR3aa: CASSLGAGLSYNEQFF
CDR3nt: TGTGCCAGCAGCTTGGGCGCGGGACTCTCCTACAATGAGCAGTTCTTC
d_gene: .
abundance: .
v_gene: TRBV5-4
j_gene: TRBJ2-1

CDR3aa: CASSKADRTIEGPRAAFF
CDR3nt: TGTGCCAGCAGCAAAGCGGACAGGACAATCGAAGGACCTAGGGCAGCTTTCTTT
d_gene: .
abundance: .
v_gene: TRBV21-1
j_gene: TRBJ1-1

CDR3aa: CAINPGEGAYYGYTF
CDR3nt: TGTGCCATCAACCCAGGAGAGGGGGCGTACTATGGCTACACCTTC
d_gene: TRBD1
abundance: few
v_gene: TRBV10-3
j_gene: TRBJ1-2

CDR3aa: CASTRWGEDEKLFF
CDR3nt: TGTGCCAGTACTCGATGGGGGGAAGACGAAAAACTGTTTTTT
d_gene: .
abundance: .
v_gene: TRBV19
j_gene: TRBJ1-4

CDR3aa: CASSPGLGQGNTEAFF
CDR3nt: TGCGCCAGCAGCCCCGGACTGGGACAGGGGAACACTGAAGCTTTCTTT
d_gene: TRBD1
abundance: .
v_gene: TRBV5-1
j_gene: TRBJ1-1

CDR3aa: CASSVLADTYEQYF
CDR3nt: TGTGCCAGCAGTGTACTAGCGGACACCTACGAGCAGTACTTC
d_gene: TRBD2
abundance: .
v_gene: TRBV6-1
j_gene: TRBJ2-7

CDR3aa: CASSPGGNEQYF
CDR3nt: TGTGCCAGCAGCCCAGGCGGGAACGAGCAGTACTTC
d_gene: .
abundance: .
v_gene: TRBV11-2
j_gene: TRBJ2-7

CDR3aa: CSVEVSGRGRETQYF
CDR3nt: TGCAGCGTTGAGGTTAGCGGGAGGGGGAGAGAGACCCAGTACTTC
d_gene: TRBD2
abundance: .
v_gene: TRBV29-1
j_gene: TRBJ2-5

CDR3aa: CASSPSPQETQYF
CDR3nt: TGTGCTAGCAGCCCCTCTCCCCAAGAGACCCAGTACTTC
d_gene: .
abundance: once
v_gene: TRBV7-7
j_gene: TRBJ2-5

CDR3aa: CASSQKQGIITEAFF
CDR3nt: TGCGCCAGCAGCCAGAAACAGGGGATCATCACTGAAGCTTTCTTT
d_gene: TRBD1
abundance: .
v_gene: TRBV4-3
j_gene: TRBJ1-1

CDR3aa: CAISEQGYEQYF
CDR3nt: TGTGCCATCAGTGAGCAGGGGTACGAGCAGTACTTC
d_gene: .
abundance: once
v_gene: TRBV10-3
j_gene: TRBJ2-7

CDR3aa: CASSSGRISGGAIYDNEQFF
CDR3nt: TGTGCCAGCAGCTCAGGACGTATAAGCGGGGGGGCCATTTACGACAATGAGCAGTTCTTC
d_gene: TRBD2
abundance: .
v_gene: TRBV9
j_gene: TRBJ2-1

CDR3aa: CASSLYSGTGTYEQYF
CDR3nt: TGTGCCAGCAGCTTATATTCTGGGACTGGGACCTACGAGCAGTACTTC
d_gene: .
abundance: .
v_gene: TRBV11-2
j_gene: TRBJ2-7

CDR3aa: CASSERGRREKLFF
CDR3nt: TGTGCCAGCAGCGAGCGGGGTAGGAGGGAAAAACTGTTTTTT
d_gene: .
abundance: .
v_gene: TRBV11-3
j_gene: TRBJ1-4

CDR3aa: CASSIGRAKTQYF
CDR3nt: TGTGCCAGTAGTATCGGCAGGGCAAAGACCCAGTACTTC
d_gene: .
abundance: .
v_gene: TRBV19
j_gene: TRBJ2-5

CDR3aa: CASSLRENEQFF
CDR3nt: TGTGCCAGCAGCTTGAGAGAAAATGAGCAGTTCTTC
d_gene: .
abundance: .
v_gene: TRBV5-6
j_gene: TRBJ2-1

CDR3aa: CASSWGDRGRVADTQYF
CDR3nt: TGTGCCAGCAGCTGGGGGGACAGGGGGAGGGTAGCAGATACGCAGTATTTT
d_gene: TRBD1
abundance: .
v_gene: TRBV7-2
j_gene: TRBJ2-3

CDR3aa: CASLFVWGGVNTEAFF
CDR3nt: TGTGCCAGCTTATTTGTGTGGGGCGGGGTTAACACTGAAGCTTTCTTT
d_gene: .
abundance: .
v_gene: TRBV18
j_gene: TRBJ1-1

CDR3aa: CASSQRQGAGDTQYF
CDR3nt: TGTGCCAGCAGCCAACGACAGGGGGCAGGAGATACGCAGTATTTT
d_gene: TRBD1
abundance: .
v_gene: TRBV7-9
j_gene: TRBJ2-3

CDR3aa: CASSVDGGRSTEAFF
CDR3nt: TGTGCCAGCAGTGTGGACGGGGGGCGAAGTACTGAAGCTTTCTTT
d_gene: .
abundance: .
v_gene: TRBV2
j_gene: TRBJ1-1

CDR3aa: CSVAGLAGASETQYF
CDR3nt: TGCAGCGTTGCCGGACTAGCGGGAGCTTCAGAGACCCAGTACTTC
d_gene: TRBD2
abundance: .
v_gene: TRBV29-1
j_gene: TRBJ2-5

CDR3aa: CASSSQGGNQETQYF
CDR3nt: TGTGCCAGCAGCTCCCAAGGGGGCAACCAAGAGACCCAGTACTTC
d_gene: TRBD1
abundance: .
v_gene: TRBV11-1
j_gene: TRBJ2-5

CDR3aa: CAISESAGAGEKLFF
CDR3nt: TGTGCCATCAGTGAGTCCGCGGGGGCTGGGGAAAAACTGTTTTTT
d_gene: .
abundance: few
v_gene: TRBV10-3
j_gene: TRBJ1-4

CDR3aa: CASSTTGWAVNTEAFF
CDR3nt: TGTGCCAGTAGTACTACAGGGTGGGCGGTGAACACTGAAGCTTTCTTT
d_gene: .
abundance: once
v_gene: TRBV19
j_gene: TRBJ1-1

CDR3aa: CASSLRSGTAMNTEAFF
CDR3nt: TGCGCCAGCAGCTTGCGGTCAGGGACAGCTATGAACACTGAAGCTTTCTTT
d_gene: TRBD1
abundance: .
v_gene: TRBV5-1
j_gene: TRBJ1-1

CDR3aa: CASATGAGNTIYF
CDR3nt: TGTGCCAGCGCGACAGGGGCTGGAAACACCATATATTTT
d_gene: TRBD1
abundance: .
v_gene: TRBV19
j_gene: TRBJ1-3